This T cell receptor beta chain was sequenced in a study of shared clonotypes between healthy human individuals. Germline V gene data show CDR1 as MDHEN and CDR2 as SYDVKM. The CDR3 loop spans 15 amino acids. V dropped 5 bases and J dropped 3 bases, with 17 bases sitting between them. In this sample, this clone turned up a few times. Assay used: immunoSEQ multiplex PCR; TCRdb lists only in-frame clones, some missing. The sample shows about 600,000 clones, 95% of them seen only once. Selected positively for CCR7 and CD45RO-negative, naive CD8 cells excluded terminally differentiated effector memory CD45RA+ cells.

This receptor was obtained from a woman aged 30 to 39 in good health. Material: naive CD8+ T cells sorted from blood. This rearrangement joins TRBV28 to TRBJ2-7, with D tentatively TRBD1 (6 bases). CDR3 sequence reads: CASSTWGQNFYEQYF. The CDR3 nucleotides are TGTGCCAGCAGTACTTGGGGGCAGAACTTCTACGAGCAGTACTTC.